The 7 T cell receptor beta chains below all came from one sample that was sequenced in a study of T-cell reconstitution after alpha-beta-depleted transplantation in children. The TCRbeta library was prepared with unique molecular identifiers. TCRdb redid the calling of the PCR reads with MiXCR, one entry per CDR3 protein. In the table there are hundreds of thousands of distinct CDR3 sequences, around 15% of which are singletons. The sequencing here drew on PBMCs, mostly from graft donor cells, taken 360 days after TCRalphabeta/CD19-depleted stem cell transplant. These receptors all come from a male patient aged 2 to 10 who had a stem cell transplant for acute lymphoblastic leukemia, so the T cells may come from the graft donor.

The chain uses TRBV24-1 and TRBJ2-2; D unclear. The CDR3 extends over 14 amino acids. V was clipped by 10 bases and J by 0 bases, with 11 bases between them. Germline values: CDR1 KGHDR, CDR2 SFDVKD. The CDR3 DNA reads TGTGCCACAGCGCGTAGGGCGAACACCGGGGAGCTGTTTTTT. Its translation is CATARRANTGELFF.

This clonotype was observed a handful of times. This chain links TRBV29-1 with TRBJ2-3, with 7 bases lining up with TRBD2. CDR1 and CDR2 (germline): SQVTM, ANQGSEA. V trimming: 1 base; J trimming: 0 bases; junction bases outside the gene matches: 7. The CDR3 loop spans 16 amino acids. The CDR3 is CSVEGGSGLSTDTQYF. The CDR3 region has the DNA TGCAGCGTTGAAGGCGGGAGCGGGCTAAGCACAGATACGCAGTATTTT.

This clonotype has only a few counts. This sequence joins TRBV10-2 and TRBJ2-7; D ambiguous. The ends were cut back, 4 bases at V and 1 base at J, with 8 bases in the middle. Per germline, CDR1 WSHSY and CDR2 SAAADI. The CDR3 sequence is 13 residues long. The CDR3 protein is CASSGRPSYEQYF. CDR3 bases: TGCGCCAGCAGTGGTAGACCGTCCTACGAGCAGTACTTC.

This clonotype was recorded a few times. This chain connects TRBV7-2 to TRBJ2-6; no firm D call. Trimming pared 2 bases from V and 0 bases from J, leaving 5 bases between. This CDR3 contains 15 residues. Looked up from germline, CDR1 is SGHTA and CDR2 is FQGNSA. CDR3 residues: CASSLYYSGANVLTF. The CDR3 DNA reads as TGTGCCAGCAGCTTATACTACTCTGGGGCCAACGTCCTGACTTTC.

This clonotype was detected only a few times. This chain connects TRBV5-1 to TRBJ2-3; unclear D gene. CDR1 and CDR2 from the germline V gene are SGHRS and YFSETQ. CDR3 size: 13 residues. Trimming took 0 bases from V and 5 from J, leaving 7 bases between them. In DNA, the CDR3 is TGCGCCAGCAGCTTGGGGGCGGAAGATACGCAGTATTTT. Translation gives CASSLGAEDTQYF.

This sequence joins TRBV27 and TRBJ2-1; perhaps TRBD2 as D (5 bases). V lost 4 bases and J lost 4, with 14 bases in between. CDR3 length equals 15 residues. CDR1 MNHEY and CDR2 SMNVEV come from the germline V gene (reference sequence). CDR3 residues: CASSSPAGIYNEQFF. CDR3 in DNA: TGTGCCAGCAGTTCCCCCGCCGGGATTTACAATGAGCAGTTCTTC.

The rearrangement joins TRBV7-8 to TRBJ2-7; 7 nucleotides align to TRBD2. Trimming at V came to 1 base and at J to 2 bases, leaving 5 bases not matched to a gene. The CDR3 covers 15 residues. Looked up from germline, CDR1 is SGHVS and CDR2 is FQNEAQ. CDR3 sequence (DNA): TGTGCCAGCAGCTTAGACAGCGGGGTGACCTACGAGCAGTACTTC. Translating gives CASSLDSGVTYEQYF.